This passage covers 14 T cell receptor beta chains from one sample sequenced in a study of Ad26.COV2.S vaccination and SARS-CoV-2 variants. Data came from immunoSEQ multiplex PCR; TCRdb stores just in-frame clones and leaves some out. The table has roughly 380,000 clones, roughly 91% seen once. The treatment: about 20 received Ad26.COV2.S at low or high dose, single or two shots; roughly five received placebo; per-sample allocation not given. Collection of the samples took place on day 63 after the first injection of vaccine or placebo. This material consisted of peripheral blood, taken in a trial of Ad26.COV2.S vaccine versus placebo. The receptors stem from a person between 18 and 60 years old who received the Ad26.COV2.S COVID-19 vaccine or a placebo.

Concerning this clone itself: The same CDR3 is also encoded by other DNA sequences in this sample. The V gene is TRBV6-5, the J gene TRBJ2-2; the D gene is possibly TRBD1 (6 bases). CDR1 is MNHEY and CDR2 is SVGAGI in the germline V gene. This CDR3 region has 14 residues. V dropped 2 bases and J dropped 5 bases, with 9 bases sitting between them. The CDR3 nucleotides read TGTGCCAGCAGTTACAGGGGGAGAACCGGGGAGCTGTTTTTT. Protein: CASSYRGRTGELFF.

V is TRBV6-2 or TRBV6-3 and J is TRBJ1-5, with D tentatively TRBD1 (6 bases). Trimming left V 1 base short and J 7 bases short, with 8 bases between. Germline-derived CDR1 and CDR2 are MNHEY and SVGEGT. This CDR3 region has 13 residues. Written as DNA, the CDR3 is TGTGCCAGCAGTTACTACAGGGCCCAGCCCCAGCATTTT. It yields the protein CASSYYRAQPQHF.

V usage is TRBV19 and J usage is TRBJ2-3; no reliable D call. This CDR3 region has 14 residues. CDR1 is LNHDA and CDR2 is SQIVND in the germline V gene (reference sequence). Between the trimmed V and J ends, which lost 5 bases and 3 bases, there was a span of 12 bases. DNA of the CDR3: TGTGCCAGTAGTCCCCTTGTGACAACAGATACGCAGTATTTT. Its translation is CASSPLVTTDTQYF.

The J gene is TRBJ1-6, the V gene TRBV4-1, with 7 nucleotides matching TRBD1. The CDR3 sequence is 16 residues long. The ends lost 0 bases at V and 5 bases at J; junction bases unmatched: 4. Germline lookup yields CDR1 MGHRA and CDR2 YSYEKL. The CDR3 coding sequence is TGCGCCAGCAGCCAAGATAGGGGGCGGGATAATTCACCCCTCCACTTT. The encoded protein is CASSQDRGRDNSPLHF.

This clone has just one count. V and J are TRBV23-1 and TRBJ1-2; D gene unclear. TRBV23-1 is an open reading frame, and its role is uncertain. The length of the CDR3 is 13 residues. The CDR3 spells CGSRIKGWYGYTF. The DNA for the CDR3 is TGCGGGAGCCGTATAAAGGGTTGGTATGGCTACACCTTC.

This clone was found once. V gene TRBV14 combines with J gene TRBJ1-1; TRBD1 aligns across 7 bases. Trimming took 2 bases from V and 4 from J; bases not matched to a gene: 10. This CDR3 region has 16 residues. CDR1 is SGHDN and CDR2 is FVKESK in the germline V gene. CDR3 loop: CASSQQTTGEGTEAFF. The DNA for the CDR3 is TGTGCCAGCAGCCAACAGACCACAGGGGAGGGCACTGAAGCTTTCTTT.

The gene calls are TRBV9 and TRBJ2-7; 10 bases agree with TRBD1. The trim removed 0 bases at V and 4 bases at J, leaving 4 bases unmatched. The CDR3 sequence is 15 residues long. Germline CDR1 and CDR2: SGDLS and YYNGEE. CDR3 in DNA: TGTGCCAGCAGCGTAGGACAGGGGGCCGTTTACGAGCAGTACTTC. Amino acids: CASSVGQGAVYEQYF.

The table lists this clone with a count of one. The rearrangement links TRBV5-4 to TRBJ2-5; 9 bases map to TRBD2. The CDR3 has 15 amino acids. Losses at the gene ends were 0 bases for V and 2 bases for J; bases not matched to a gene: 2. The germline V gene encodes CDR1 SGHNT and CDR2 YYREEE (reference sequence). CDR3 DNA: TGTGCCAGCAGCTTGGGACTAGCGGAGCAAGAGACCCAGTACTTC. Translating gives CASSLGLAEQETQYF. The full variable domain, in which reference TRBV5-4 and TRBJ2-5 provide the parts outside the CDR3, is ETGVTQSPTHLIKTRGQQVTLRCSSQSGHNTVSWYQQALGQGPQFIFQYYREEENGRGNFPPRFSGLQFPNYSSELNVNALELDDSALYLCASSLGLAEQETQYFGPGTRLLVL.

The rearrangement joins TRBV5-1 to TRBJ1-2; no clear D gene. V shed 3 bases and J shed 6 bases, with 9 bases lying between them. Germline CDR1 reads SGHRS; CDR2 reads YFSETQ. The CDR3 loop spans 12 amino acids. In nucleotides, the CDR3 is TGCGCCAGCAGCTACGAAAGAGATGGCTACACCTTC. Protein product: CASSYERDGYTF.

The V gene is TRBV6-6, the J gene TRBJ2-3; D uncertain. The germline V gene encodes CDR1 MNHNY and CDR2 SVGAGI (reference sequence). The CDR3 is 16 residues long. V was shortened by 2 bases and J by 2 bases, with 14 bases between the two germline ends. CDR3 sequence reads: CASSYGRTEFTDTQYF. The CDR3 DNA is TGTGCCAGCAGTTACGGTAGAACGGAATTCACAGATACGCAGTATTTT.

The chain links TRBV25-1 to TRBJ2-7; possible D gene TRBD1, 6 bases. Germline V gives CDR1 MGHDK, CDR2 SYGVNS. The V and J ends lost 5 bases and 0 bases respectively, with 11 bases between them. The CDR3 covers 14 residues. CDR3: CASSQTGNSYEQYF. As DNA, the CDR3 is TGTGCCAGCAGTCAAACAGGGAACTCCTACGAGCAGTACTTC.

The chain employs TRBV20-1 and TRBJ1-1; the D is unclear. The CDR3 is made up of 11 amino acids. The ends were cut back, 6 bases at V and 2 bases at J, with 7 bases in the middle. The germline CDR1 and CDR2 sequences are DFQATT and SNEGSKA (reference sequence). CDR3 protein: CSAAENTEAFF. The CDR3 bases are TGCAGTGCCGCAGAAAACACTGAAGCTTTCTTT.

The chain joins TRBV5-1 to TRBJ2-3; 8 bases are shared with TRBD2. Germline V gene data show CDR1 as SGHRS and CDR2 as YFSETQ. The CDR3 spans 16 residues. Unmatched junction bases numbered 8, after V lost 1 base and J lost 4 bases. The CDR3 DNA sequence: TGCGCCAGCAGCTTGAGAACGGGAGGGGGAGCAGATACGCAGTATTTT. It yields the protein CASSLRTGGGADTQYF.

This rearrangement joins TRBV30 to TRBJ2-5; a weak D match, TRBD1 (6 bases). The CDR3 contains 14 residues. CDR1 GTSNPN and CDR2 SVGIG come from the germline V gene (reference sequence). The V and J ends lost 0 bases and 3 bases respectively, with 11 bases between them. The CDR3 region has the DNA TGTGCCTGGAGTGTAGGGGCAGGGGAAGAGACCCAGTACTTC. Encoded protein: CAWSVGAGEETQYF.